One and the same sample provided the 9 T cell receptor beta chains below, sequenced in a study of T-cell memory formation after mild COVID-19. MiXCR, applied by TCRdb to the 5' RACE reads, yields one record per CDR3 protein. Of a few hundred thousand distinct CDR3 sequences listed, roughly 15% are singletons. Sequenced sample: PBMCs or a T cell subset sorted from them (not recorded which). These receptors all stem from a man aged 18 to 35 who had mild COVID-19 (a few samples of this study predate the infection). Cell type and time point are not known.

This clonotype was seen more than once but under ten times. The chain recombines TRBV7-9 with TRBJ2-7; the D call may be TRBD1 or TRBD2 (5 bases each). V dropped 7 bases and J dropped 0 bases, with 7 bases sitting between them. Germline loops: CDR1 SEHNR, CDR2 FQNEAQ (reference sequence). This CDR3 has 12 amino acids. The DNA for the CDR3 is TGTGCCAGCACTGGGGGCTCCTACGAGCAGTACTTC. Protein sequence: CASTGGSYEQYF.

The rearrangement uses TRBV19 and TRBJ1-4; D gene unclear. The CDR3 sequence is 13 residues long. Per germline, CDR1 LNHDA and CDR2 SQIVND (reference sequence). V lost 6 bases to trimming and J lost 8 bases, with 13 bases between them. CDR3 protein: CASRLGGSEKLFF. CDR3 sequence (DNA): TGTGCCAGTAGGCTGGGAGGTAGCGAAAAACTGTTTTTT.

The chain recombines TRBV5-1 with TRBJ2-7; D gene ambiguous. The length of the CDR3 is 13 residues. V was shortened by 2 bases and J by 4 bases, with 10 bases between the two germline ends. Germline lookup yields CDR1 SGHRS and CDR2 YFSETQ. The CDR3 DNA reads as TGCGCCAGCAGCTTTGGCGGATGGTACGAGCAGTACTTC. Protein product: CASSFGGWYEQYF.

This clonotype was seen a few times. The V and J genes are TRBV7-6 and TRBJ1-1; no firm D call. This CDR3 has 16 amino acids. V gave up 4 bases and J gave up 0 bases, with 15 bases separating them. Germline CDR1 SGHVS, CDR2 FNYEAQ. The CDR3 is CASSSFDGELNTEAFF. The CDR3, as DNA: TGTGCCAGCAGCTCCTTTGACGGGGAACTGAACACTGAAGCTTTCTTT.

This clonotype was counted only a few times. The chain joins TRBV3-1 to TRBJ2-2, with 8 bases matching TRBD2. CDR1 and CDR2 from the germline V gene are LGHDT and YNNKEL (reference sequence). Germline trimming cut 1 base from V and 1 base from J; bases unmatched to any gene: 2. The CDR3 has 16 amino acids. CDR3 in amino acids: CASSQGTSGNTGELFF. The CDR3 DNA reads as TGTGCCAGCAGCCAAGGCACTAGCGGGAACACCGGGGAGCTGTTTTTT.

The CDR3 sequence: CSARNAAGGEMHGYTF. The CDR3 DNA sequence: TGCAGTGCTCGAAACGCCGCAGGGGGCGAGATGCACGGCTACACCTTC. The V and J genes are TRBV20-1 and TRBJ1-2; TRBD1 aligns across 8 bases. Germline V lookup: CDR1 DFQATT, CDR2 SNEGSKA (reference sequence). The CDR3 loop spans 16 amino acids. J was trimmed by 8 bases and V by 5 bases; bases with no gene match: 19.

The V and J genes are TRBV5-6 and TRBJ2-3; D possibly matches TRBD1 or TRBD2 (5 bases each). The germline CDR1 and CDR2 sequences are SGHDT and YYEEEE. CDR3 length: 17 residues. The germline V and J ends were trimmed by 4 bases and 0 bases, with 18 bases remaining between them. The DNA for the CDR3 is TGTGCCAGCAGCCCCGGGTTTGGGGGAGATAGCACAGATACGCAGTATTTT. It specifies CASSPGFGGDSTDTQYF.

This clonotype occurred a few times. The rearrangement links TRBV7-9 to TRBJ1-4, with D perhaps TRBD1 (6 bases). Germline CDR1 is SEHNR and CDR2 is FQNEAQ (reference sequence). V was trimmed by 1 base and J by 6 bases, leaving 12 bases between them. This CDR3 contains 15 residues. CDR3 amino acids: CASSLVRGVDEKLFF. CDR3 sequence (DNA): TGTGCCAGCAGCTTAGTCAGGGGCGTCGATGAAAAACTGTTTTTT.

Ten or more counts support this clonotype. J is TRBJ2-5 and V is TRBV6-6; D possibly uses TRBD1 or TRBD2 (5 bases each). Trimming pared 6 bases from V and 4 bases from J, leaving 6 bases between. The germline CDR1 and CDR2 sequences are MNHNY and SVGAGI (reference sequence). CDR3 length: 11 amino acids. The CDR3 reads CASRGTETQYF. The CDR3 bases are TGTGCCAGCAGGGGGACAGAGACCCAGTACTTC.